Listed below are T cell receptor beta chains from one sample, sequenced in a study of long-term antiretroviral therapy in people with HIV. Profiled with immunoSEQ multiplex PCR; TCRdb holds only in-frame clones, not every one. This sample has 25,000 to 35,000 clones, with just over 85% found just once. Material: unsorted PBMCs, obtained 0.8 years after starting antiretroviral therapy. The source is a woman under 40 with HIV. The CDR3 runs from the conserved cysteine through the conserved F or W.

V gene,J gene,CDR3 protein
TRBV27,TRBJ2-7,CASSPRTGSYEQYF
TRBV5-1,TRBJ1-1,CASSMDRLNTEAFF
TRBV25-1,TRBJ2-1,CASSESYSYNEQFF
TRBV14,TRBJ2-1,CASSLQLGHNEQFF
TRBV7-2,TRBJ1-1,CASSLDPTGRNTEAFF
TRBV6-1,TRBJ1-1,CASRVEMNTEAFF
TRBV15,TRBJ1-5,CATRDTGGGGNQPQHF
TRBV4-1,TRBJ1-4,CASSQGGQGSLANEKLFF
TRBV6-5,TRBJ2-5,CASCSGGRQETQYF
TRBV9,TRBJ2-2,CASRWGQGSTGELFF
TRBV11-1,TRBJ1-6,CASSLGQGGSPLHF